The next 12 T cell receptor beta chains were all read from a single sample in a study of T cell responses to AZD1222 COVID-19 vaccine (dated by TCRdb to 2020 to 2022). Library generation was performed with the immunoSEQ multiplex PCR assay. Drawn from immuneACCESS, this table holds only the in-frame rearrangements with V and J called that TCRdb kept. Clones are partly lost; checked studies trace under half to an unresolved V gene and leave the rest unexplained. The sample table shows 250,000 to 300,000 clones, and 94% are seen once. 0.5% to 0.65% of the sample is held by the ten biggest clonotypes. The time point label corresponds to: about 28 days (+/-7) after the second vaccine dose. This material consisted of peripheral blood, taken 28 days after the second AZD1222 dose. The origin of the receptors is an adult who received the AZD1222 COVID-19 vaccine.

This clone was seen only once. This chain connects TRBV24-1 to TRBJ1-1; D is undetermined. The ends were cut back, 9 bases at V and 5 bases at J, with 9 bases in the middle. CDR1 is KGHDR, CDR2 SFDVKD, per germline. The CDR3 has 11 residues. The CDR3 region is CATPGDTEAFF. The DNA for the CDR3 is TGTGCCACCCCCGGGGATACTGAAGCTTTCTTT.

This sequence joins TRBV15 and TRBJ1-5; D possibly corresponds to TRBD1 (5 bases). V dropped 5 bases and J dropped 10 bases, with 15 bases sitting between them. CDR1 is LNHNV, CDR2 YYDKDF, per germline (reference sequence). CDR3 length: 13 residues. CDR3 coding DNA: TGTGCCACCAGCGAGGGGCCAGGCAGTCCCCAGCATTTT. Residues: CATSEGPGSPQHF.

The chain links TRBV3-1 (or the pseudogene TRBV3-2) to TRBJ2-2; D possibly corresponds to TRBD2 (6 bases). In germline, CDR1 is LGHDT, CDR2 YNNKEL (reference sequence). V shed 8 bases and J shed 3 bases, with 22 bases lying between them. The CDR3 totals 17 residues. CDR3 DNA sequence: TGTGCCAGCGACTCTGAGCGCCCCCGCGGGGACACCGGGGAGCTGTTTTTT. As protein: CASDSERPRGDTGELFF.

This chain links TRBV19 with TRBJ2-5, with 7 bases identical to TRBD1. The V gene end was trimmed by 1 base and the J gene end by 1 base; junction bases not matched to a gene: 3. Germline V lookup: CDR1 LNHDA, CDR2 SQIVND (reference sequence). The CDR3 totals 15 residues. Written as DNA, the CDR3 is TGTGCCAGTAGTATAGGGACAGGCACCCAAGAGACCCAGTACTTC. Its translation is CASSIGTGTQETQYF.

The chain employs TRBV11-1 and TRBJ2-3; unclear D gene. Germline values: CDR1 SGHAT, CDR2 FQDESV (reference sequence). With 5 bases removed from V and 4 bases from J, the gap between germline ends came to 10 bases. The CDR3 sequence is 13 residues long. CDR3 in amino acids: CASSGKRPDTQYF. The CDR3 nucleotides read TGTGCCAGCAGCGGGAAGAGGCCAGATACGCAGTATTTT.

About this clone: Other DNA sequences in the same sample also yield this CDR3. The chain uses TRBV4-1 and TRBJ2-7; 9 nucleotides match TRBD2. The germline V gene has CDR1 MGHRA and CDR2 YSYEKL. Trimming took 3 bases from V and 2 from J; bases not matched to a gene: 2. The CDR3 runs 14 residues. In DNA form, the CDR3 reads TGCGCCAGCAGCCAGACTAGCGGCGCCTACGAGCAGTACTTC. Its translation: CASSQTSGAYEQYF.

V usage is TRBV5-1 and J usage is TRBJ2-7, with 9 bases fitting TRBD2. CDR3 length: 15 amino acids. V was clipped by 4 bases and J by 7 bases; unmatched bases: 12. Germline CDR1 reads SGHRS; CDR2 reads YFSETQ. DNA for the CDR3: TGCGCCAGCAGCCCAATAGCGGGAGTAGTGGGGGAGCAGTACTTC. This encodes CASSPIAGVVGEQYF.

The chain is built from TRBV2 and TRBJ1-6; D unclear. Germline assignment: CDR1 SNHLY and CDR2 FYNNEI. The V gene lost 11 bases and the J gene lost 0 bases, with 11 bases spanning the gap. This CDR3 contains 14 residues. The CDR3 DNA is TGTGCCGGCGGCAAGAGCTCCTATAATTCACCCCTCCACTTT. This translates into CAGGKSSYNSPLHF. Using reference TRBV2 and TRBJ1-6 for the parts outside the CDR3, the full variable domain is EPEVTQTPSHQVTQMGQEVILRCVPISNHLYFYWYRQILGQKVEFLVSFYNNEISEKSEIFDDQFSVERPDGSNFTLKIRSTKLEDSAMYFCAGGKSSYNSPLHFGNGTRLTVT.

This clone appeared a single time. CDR3 in DNA: TGTGCCAGCAATATTAAAGCGGGAGAGATCGGAGATGAGCAGTTCTTC. Translating it yields CASNIKAGEIGDEQFF. The chain carries TRBV5-4 and TRBJ2-1, with TRBD2 identical over 8 bases. CDR1 SGHNT and CDR2 YYREEE come from the germline V gene (reference sequence). V lost 6 bases and J lost 8; bases outside the gene matches: 16. The CDR3 contains 16 residues.

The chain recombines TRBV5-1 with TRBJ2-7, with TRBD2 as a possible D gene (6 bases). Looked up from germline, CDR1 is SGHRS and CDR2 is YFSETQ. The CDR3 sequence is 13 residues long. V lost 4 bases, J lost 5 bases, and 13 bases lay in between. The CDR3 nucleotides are TGCGCCAGCAGCCCACGGACGGGAGACGAGCAGTACTTC. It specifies CASSPRTGDEQYF.

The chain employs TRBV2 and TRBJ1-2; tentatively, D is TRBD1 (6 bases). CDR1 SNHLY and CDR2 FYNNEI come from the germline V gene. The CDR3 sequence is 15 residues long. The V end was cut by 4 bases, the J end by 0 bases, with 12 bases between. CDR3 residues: CASSGQVRANYGYTF. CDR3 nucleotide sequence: TGTGCCAGCAGTGGACAGGTCCGAGCTAACTATGGCTACACCTTC.

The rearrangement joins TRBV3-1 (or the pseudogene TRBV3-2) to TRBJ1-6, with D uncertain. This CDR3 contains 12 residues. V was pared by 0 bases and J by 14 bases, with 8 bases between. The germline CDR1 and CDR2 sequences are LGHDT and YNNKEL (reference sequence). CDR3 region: CASSQDPGSLHF. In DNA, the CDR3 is TGTGCCAGCAGCCAAGACCCCGGATCCCTCCACTTT.